These 8 T cell receptor beta chains were sequenced from one sample in a study of T cells after posttransplantation cyclophosphamide. TCRdb's table, derived via immunoSEQ multiplex PCR, lists solely in-frame clones and lacks some. The top ten clones hold 0.2% to 0.3% of a sample with 30,000 or so clones, 85% to 95% of them seen once. The naive gate required viable CD3+CD4+ or CD3+CD8+ cells with CCR7+CD45RA+CD45RO-CD95-CD27+CD28+ phenotype. The source material was naive CD4+ T cells sorted from PBMCs. The source is an older woman in good health, CMV-negative, and a related stem cell transplant donor.

The chain has TRBV9 and TRBJ2-1, with a possible D match to TRBD2 (6 bases). The CDR3 sequence is 16 residues long. Trimming shortened V by 0 bases and J by 1 base, and 11 bases separated the two germline ends. Germline-derived CDR1 and CDR2 are SGDLS and YYNGEE. CDR3 loop: CASSVGAGTSYNEQFF. The CDR3 nucleotides are TGTGCCAGCAGCGTAGGGGCGGGAACTTCCTACAATGAGCAGTTCTTC.

The chain combines TRBV6-6 with TRBJ1-5, with TRBD1 matching 12 bases. Germline CDR1 and CDR2: MNHNY and SVGAGI (reference sequence). J lost 7 bases, V lost 5 bases, and 9 bases had no gene match. The CDR3 has 16 residues. Here the CDR3 DNA reads TGTGCCAGCAGTCCCTCCCGGGACAGGGGGCGACAGCCCCAGCATTTT. Protein: CASSPSRDRGRQPQHF.

The V and J genes are TRBV5-4 and TRBJ2-5, with 7 bases that match TRBD1. The end of the DNA is better explained by TRBJ2-7, so the J call may be wrong. The germline CDR1 and CDR2 sequences are SGHNT and YYREEE (reference sequence). This CDR3 contains 15 residues. CDR3 coding DNA: TGTGCCAGCAGCTTGGGTGACAGGGCGAACTACGAGCAGTACTTC. Translating gives CASSLGDRANYEQYF.

The J gene is TRBJ1-1, the V gene TRBV18; 9 nucleotides agree with TRBD1. With V trimmed by 0 bases and J by 3 bases, 2 bases remained unmatched. There are 15 residues in the CDR3. Germline loops: CDR1 KGHSH, CDR2 LQKENI. As DNA, the CDR3 is TGTGCCAGCTCACCACCGGGGGACAGGGACACTGAAGCTTTCTTT. It encodes CASSPPGDRDTEAFF.

The rearrangement links TRBV7-9 to TRBJ2-3; 14 nucleotides agree with TRBD2. The CDR3 spans 17 residues. CDR1 is SEHNR, CDR2 FQNEAQ, per germline (reference sequence). V lost 4 bases and J lost 4; bases outside the gene matches: 7. The CDR3 nucleotides are TGTGCCAGCAGCTCGGTGACTAGCGGGGGGGCGTCAGATACGCAGTATTTT. This encodes CASSSVTSGGASDTQYF.

This clone was recorded once. The same CDR3 also results from other DNA sequences found in this sample. The CDR3 bases are TGTGCCAGCTCACCACCGGGAGCATACGAGCAGTACTTC. Translating gives CASSPPGAYEQYF. The rearrangement uses TRBV18 and TRBJ2-7; maybe TRBD2 (5 bases). Germline values: CDR1 KGHSH, CDR2 LQKENI. CDR3 length: 13 residues. The V end was cut by 0 bases, the J end by 4 bases, with 7 bases between.

In its sample, this clone was seen a few times. The V and J genes are TRBV7-6 and TRBJ1-1; unclear D gene. There are 12 residues in the CDR3. Per the germline V gene, CDR1 is SGHVS and CDR2 is FNYEAQ. Trimming removed 5 bases at V and 0 bases at J, with 4 bases between. CDR3 coding DNA: TGTGCCAGCAGCCCAGTGAACACTGAAGCTTTCTTT. It encodes CASSPVNTEAFF.

The chain combines TRBV2 with TRBJ1-1; 7 bases line up with TRBD1. The CDR3 totals 17 residues. Germline V lookup: CDR1 SNHLY, CDR2 FYNNEI. After removal of 8 bases from V and 2 bases from J, the junction contained 17 bases not matched to a gene. The CDR3 is CASRRGDRAVINTEAFF. The CDR3 nucleotides are TGTGCCAGCCGGAGGGGTGACAGGGCGGTCATCAACACTGAAGCTTTCTTT.